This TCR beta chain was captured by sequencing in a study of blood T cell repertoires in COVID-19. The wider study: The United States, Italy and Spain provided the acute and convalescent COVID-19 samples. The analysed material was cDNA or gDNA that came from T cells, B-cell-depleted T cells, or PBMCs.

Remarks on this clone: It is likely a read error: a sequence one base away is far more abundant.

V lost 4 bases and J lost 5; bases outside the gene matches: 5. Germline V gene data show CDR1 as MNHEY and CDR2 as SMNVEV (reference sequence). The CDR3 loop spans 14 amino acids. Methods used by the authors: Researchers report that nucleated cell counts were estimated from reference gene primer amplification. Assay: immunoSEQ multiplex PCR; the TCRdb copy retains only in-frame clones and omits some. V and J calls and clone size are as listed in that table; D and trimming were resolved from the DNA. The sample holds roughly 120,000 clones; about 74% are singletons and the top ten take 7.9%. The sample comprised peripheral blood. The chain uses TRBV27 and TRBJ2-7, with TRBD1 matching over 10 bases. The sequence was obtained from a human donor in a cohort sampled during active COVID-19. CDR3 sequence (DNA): TGTGCCAGCAGTTCGGGACAGGGGATCAACGAGCAGTACTTC. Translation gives CASSSGQGINEQYF.